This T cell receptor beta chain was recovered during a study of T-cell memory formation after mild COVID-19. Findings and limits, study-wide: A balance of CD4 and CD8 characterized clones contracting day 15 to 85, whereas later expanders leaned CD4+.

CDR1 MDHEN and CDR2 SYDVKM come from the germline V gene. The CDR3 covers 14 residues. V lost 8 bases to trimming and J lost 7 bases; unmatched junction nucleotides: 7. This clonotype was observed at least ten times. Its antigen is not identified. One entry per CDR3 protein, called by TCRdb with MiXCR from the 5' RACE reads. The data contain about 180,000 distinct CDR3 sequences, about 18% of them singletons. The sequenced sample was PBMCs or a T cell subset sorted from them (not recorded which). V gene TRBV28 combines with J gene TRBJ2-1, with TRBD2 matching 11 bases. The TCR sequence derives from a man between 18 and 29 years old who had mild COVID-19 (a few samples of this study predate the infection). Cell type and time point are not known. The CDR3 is CASQTSGGRNEQFF. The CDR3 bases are TGTGCCAGCCAAACTAGCGGGGGAAGGAATGAGCAGTTCTTC.